The clone carrying this T cell receptor beta chain has only a few counts. Its cognate antigen is unknown. Expressed TCRB transcripts got sequenced, as all isolated RNA was reverse transcribed. The method was immunoSEQ multiplex PCR; TCRdb's version includes in-frame clones alone and lacks a portion of them. The sample yields fewer than 400,000 clones, around 9.7% seen once. The source of the sample is a study of beta chain features in type 1 diabetes. Whole-study results and caveats: VDJ junctions from patients with type 1 diabetes contained fewer insertions and more deletions. Here, the possible influence of HLA type (on TCRB rearrangement) remained unresolved. Moderately but significantly shorter TCRB CDR3s were found in Type 1 diabetes patients in all four CD4+ subsets.

Naive, central memory, regulatory and stem cell-like memory cells within the CD4+ compartment were sorted using CD45RO/CCR7/CD25/CD127/CD95/CD27. The CDR3 totals 15 residues. J gave up 1 base and V 5 bases, and 9 bases lay outside the gene matches. Germline CDR1 reads SGHNT; CDR2 reads YYREEE (reference sequence). The sequence was collected from a man aged 25-40 years with type 1 diabetes. This chain joins TRBV5-4 and TRBJ2-7; 7 nucleotides align to TRBD2. The sample comprised central memory CD4+ T cells from blood. CDR3 amino acids: CASRPTSDFSYEQYF. In DNA, the CDR3 is TGTGCCAGCAGACCTACTAGCGATTTTTCCTACGAGCAGTACTTC.